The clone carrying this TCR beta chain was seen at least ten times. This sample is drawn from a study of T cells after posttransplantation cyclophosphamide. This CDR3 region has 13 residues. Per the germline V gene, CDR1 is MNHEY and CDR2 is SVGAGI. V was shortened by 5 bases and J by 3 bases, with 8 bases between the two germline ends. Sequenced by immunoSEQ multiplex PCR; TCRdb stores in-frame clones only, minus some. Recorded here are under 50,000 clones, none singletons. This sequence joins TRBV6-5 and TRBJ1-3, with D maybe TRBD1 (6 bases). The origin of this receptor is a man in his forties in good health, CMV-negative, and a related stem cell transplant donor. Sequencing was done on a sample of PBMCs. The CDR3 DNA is TGTGCCAGCAGTGAGGACAGTGGAAACACCATATATTTT. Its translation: CASSEDSGNTIYF.